This entry lists 24 T cell receptor beta chains sequenced from one sample in a study of T cells in Graves' hyperthyroidism and ophthalmopathy (dated by TCRdb to the late 2010s). The library was built by means of multiplex PCR. Sequencing was carried out with an Illumina HiSeq 2000. The TCR beta CDR3 regions were amplified from RNA transcripts. The TCR CDR3 was subjected to a first round of RT-PCR using the HTBI primer set and the Qiagen OneStep RT-PCR kit. TCRdb's own reprocessing of the public reads used fastp at Q25 and MiXCR and kept productive beta chains. Identical CDR3 proteins give one entry, which carries the most common genes and DNA. This sample has 550,000 to 650,000 distinct CDR3 sequences in its table, and 12% to 15% of those were observed once. 11% to 15% of the sample is in the top ten clones. Sequences were obtained from blood. Receptors were obtained from a woman in her thirties or forties with Graves' hyperthyroidism.

This clonotype was detected many times. This sequence joins TRBV5-1 and TRBJ2-7; D call uncertain. Germline lookup yields CDR1 SGHRS and CDR2 YFSETQ. The CDR3 extends over 12 amino acids. Trimming stripped 2 bases from V and 6 bases from J, with 9 bases between. CDR3 in DNA: TGCGCCAGCAGCTTTATCTCGGGCGAGCAGTACTTC. Translated: CASSFISGEQYF.

At least ten counts were recorded for this clonotype. The chain couples TRBV29-1 to TRBJ1-5, with 8 nucleotides matching TRBD1. Trimming at V came to 4 bases and at J to 1 base, leaving 6 bases not matched to a gene. The CDR3 loop spans 15 amino acids. The germline V gene encodes CDR1 SQVTM and CDR2 ANQGSEA. CDR3 sequence (DNA): TGCAGCGTTGCGGTCCGACAGGGGAGCAATCAGCCCCAGCATTTT. The encoded protein is CSVAVRQGSNQPQHF.

This clonotype was observed a handful of times. This chain joins TRBV29-1 and TRBJ2-7; 8 bases are shared with TRBD2. The germline V gene encodes CDR1 SQVTM and CDR2 ANQGSEA. V trimming: 7 bases; J trimming: 0 bases; junction bases outside the gene matches: 5. The CDR3 sequence is 13 residues long. The CDR3 protein is CSGSSGGSYEQYF. The CDR3 DNA is TGCAGCGGGTCAAGCGGGGGCTCCTACGAGCAGTACTTC.

In this sample, this clonotype turned up many times. The V call is TRBV7-2, the J call TRBJ2-3; no clear D. The CDR3 consists of 13 residues. Germline CDR1 is SGHTA and CDR2 is FQGNSA. Trimming shortened V by 6 bases and J by 0 bases, and 7 bases separated the two germline ends. The CDR3 sequence is CASRVGSTDTQYF. The CDR3 bases are TGTGCCAGCAGAGTCGGGAGCACAGATACGCAGTATTTT.

This clonotype has only a few counts. CDR3 residues: CASSLKIQSGELFF. DNA of the CDR3: TGTGCCAGCAGCTTAAAAATCCAGTCCGGGGAGCTGTTTTTT. The chain recombines TRBV7-3 with TRBJ2-2; no clear D. CDR1 and CDR2 from the germline V gene are SGHTA and FQGTGA. V was trimmed by 1 base and J by 6 bases, leaving 9 bases between them. This CDR3 region has 14 residues.

This clonotype has ten or more counts. This chain connects TRBV20-1 to TRBJ2-7, with D possibly TRBD2 on 6 matching bases. The CDR3 loop spans 15 amino acids. Germline loops: CDR1 DFQATT, CDR2 SNEGSKA (reference sequence). The V gene lost 0 bases and the J gene lost 2 bases, with 14 bases spanning the gap. The CDR3 coding sequence is TGCAGTGCTAGAGATCGGGGCGGGGCCCCCTACGAGCAGTACTTC. It translates to CSARDRGGAPYEQYF.

This clonotype was picked up many times. This sequence joins TRBV19 and TRBJ2-5, with D perhaps TRBD1 (6 bases). Germline CDR1 is LNHDA and CDR2 is SQIVND (reference sequence). This CDR3 is built from 16 residues. Trimming stripped 2 bases from V and 1 base from J, with 14 bases between. The chain's CDR3 is CASSIRTASLQETQYF. As DNA, the CDR3 is TGTGCCAGTAGTATAAGGACAGCTTCCCTCCAAGAGACCCAGTACTTC.

This clonotype was seen many times. The chain recombines TRBV18 with TRBJ2-5; TRBD2 matches at 11 bases. The V segment lost 1 base and the J segment 2 bases; nucleotides outside the gene matches: 3. The CDR3 totals 16 residues. CDR1 is KGHSH, CDR2 LQKENI, per germline. The CDR3 DNA is TGTGCCAGCTCACCACGACTAGCGGGACATCAAGAGACCCAGTACTTC. Translated: CASSPRLAGHQETQYF.

In its sample, this clonotype was seen many times. The chain is built from TRBV3-1 and TRBJ2-7; D call uncertain. V gave up 1 base and J gave up 3 bases, with 13 bases separating them. Germline V gene data show CDR1 as LGHDT and CDR2 as YNNKEL (reference sequence). The CDR3 is made up of 15 amino acids. CDR3 residues: CASSQAGEAVYEQYF. CDR3 nucleotides: TGTGCCAGCAGCCAAGCGGGTGAAGCAGTCTACGAGCAGTACTTC.

This clonotype was seen repeatedly, ten times or more. The chain joins TRBV28 to TRBJ2-3; D unclear. The germline CDR1 and CDR2 sequences are MDHEN and SYDVKM. Trimming pared 6 bases from V and 2 bases from J, leaving 15 bases between. The CDR3 runs 15 residues. The CDR3 bases are TGTGCCAGCAGCAATAACGACCTCAACACAGATACGCAGTATTTT. This sequence encodes CASSNNDLNTDTQYF.

Worth noting for this clonotype: A read error may produce the germline difference seen at one junction end. V is TRBV20-1 and J is TRBJ2-1, with 11 bases fitting TRBD2. Germline-derived CDR1 and CDR2 are DFQATT and SNEGSKA (reference sequence). This CDR3 comprises 18 residues. Written as DNA, the CDR3 is TGCAGTGCAAGACCGGGACTAGCGGCCCTCAGCTCCTACAATGAGCTGTTCTTC. Protein product: CSARPGLAALSSYNELFF.

The sample holds many counts of this clonotype. The chain combines TRBV7-2 with TRBJ1-5, with 7 bases aligning to TRBD1. Germline CDR1 is SGHTA and CDR2 is FQGNSA. The CDR3 consists of 17 residues. Trimming cost V 1 base and J 4 bases; bases outside gene matches: 10. The DNA for the CDR3 is TGTGCCAGCAGCTTAGTATCTGGGGACAGAGCAAATCAGCCCCAGCATTTT. Its translation: CASSLVSGDRANQPQHF.

The CDR3 reads CASADQNGNEQFF. The DNA for the CDR3 is TGTGCCAGCGCGGATCAGAATGGCAATGAGCAGTTCTTC. The chain carries TRBV25-1 and TRBJ2-1; D not certain. Germline V gene lookup returns CDR1 MGHDK and CDR2 SYGVNS. This CDR3 comprises 13 residues. The ends were cut back, 8 bases at V and 6 bases at J, with 14 bases in the middle.

This clonotype was seen many times. The chain couples TRBV28 to TRBJ2-5; D is unclear. Germline V gene lookup returns CDR1 MDHEN and CDR2 SYDVKM. The CDR3 has 14 amino acids. The V and J ends lost 6 bases and 0 bases respectively, with 11 bases between them. Written as DNA, the CDR3 is TGTGCCAGCAGACGAACACGAAACCAAGAGACCCAGTACTTC. Amino acids: CASRRTRNQETQYF.

This clonotype was found a few times. In nucleotides, the CDR3 is TGTGCCAGCAGCTTGGAACGGTGGAACACTGAAGCTTTCTTT. Its translation: CASSLERWNTEAFF. The chain uses TRBV5-5 and TRBJ1-1, with D uncertain. This CDR3 contains 14 residues. CDR1 is SGHKS and CDR2 is YYEKEE in the germline V gene (reference sequence). V lost 0 bases, J lost 1 base, and 7 bases lay in between.

The chain recombines TRBV20-1 with TRBJ1-5; possible D gene TRBD1, 5 bases. The germline gives CDR1 DFQATT, CDR2 SNEGSKA (reference sequence). V shed 6 bases and J shed 0 bases, with 21 bases lying between them. The CDR3 runs 17 residues. The CDR3 region is CSADWGISAYSNQPQHF. CDR3 coding DNA: TGCAGTGCAGATTGGGGGATAAGCGCGTATAGCAATCAGCCCCAGCATTTT.

As concerns this clonotype: A junction boundary mismatches the germline segment, possibly from a read error. The rearrangement links TRBV4-1 to TRBJ1-1; D is undetermined. CDR3 length: 14 residues. Germline values: CDR1 MGHRA, CDR2 YSYEKL. Written as DNA, the CDR3 is TGTGCCAGCAGCCAAGAACTGGTTAACACTGAAGCTTTCTTT. Amino acid sequence: CASSQELVNTEAFF.

The rearrangement joins TRBV5-1 to TRBJ1-1; TRBD1 matches 9 bases. Germline CDR1 SGHRS, CDR2 YFSETQ. This CDR3 spans 17 amino acids. The V gene end was trimmed by 5 bases and the J gene end by 2 bases; junction bases not matched to a gene: 13. Here the CDR3 DNA reads TGCGCCAGCAGGCGAACAGGGGGCCCCGACATAAACACTGAAGCTTTCTTT. It encodes CASRRTGGPDINTEAFF.

This clonotype was found many times. The chain carries TRBV7-2 and TRBJ2-7; the D is unclear. The germline CDR1 and CDR2 sequences are SGHTA and FQGNSA. V lost 2 bases and J 1 base, leaving 12 bases between the germline ends. CDR3 length: 15 residues. CDR3 nucleotide sequence: TGTGCCAGCAGCTTACGACCCGGTTCGTCCTACGAGCAGTACTTC. Translating gives CASSLRPGSSYEQYF.

The chain links TRBV19 to TRBJ2-4; TRBD1 is a possible D gene (6 bases). Germline assignment: CDR1 LNHDA and CDR2 SQIVND (reference sequence). Trimming took 3 bases from V and 2 from J, leaving 17 bases between them. This CDR3 contains 17 residues. This CDR3 reads CASSIRQGSETKNIQYF. The CDR3 DNA sequence: TGTGCCAGTAGTATTCGCCAGGGGAGTGAAACCAAAAACATTCAGTACTTC.

This clonotype was seen only a few times. The chain couples TRBV14 to TRBJ2-3, with D hard to call. The CDR3 sequence is 16 residues long. Germline V lookup: CDR1 SGHDN, CDR2 FVKESK. V lost 2 bases and J 0 bases, leaving 12 bases between the germline ends. The CDR3 DNA follows: TGTGCCAGCAGCCAATACCCCTCCTCTAGCACAGATACGCAGTATTTT. Translating it yields CASSQYPSSSTDTQYF.

This clonotype appeared a few times. The chain has TRBV29-1 and TRBJ2-3, with D uncertain. In germline, CDR1 is SQVTM, CDR2 ANQGSEA. V lost 4 bases, J lost 0 bases, and 14 bases lay in between. The CDR3 loop spans 15 amino acids. This CDR3 reads CSVVDRAVSTDTQYF. In DNA, the CDR3 is TGCAGCGTTGTTGACCGGGCGGTTAGCACAGATACGCAGTATTTT.

The chain couples TRBV29-1 to TRBJ2-7; 8 bases align to TRBD1. The CDR3 sequence is 15 residues long. The V and J ends lost 4 bases and 4 bases, in that order; junction bases with no gene match: 12. Germline V gene data show CDR1 as SQVTM and CDR2 as ANQGSEA. The CDR3 here is CSVVMAGQALYEQYF. CDR3 nucleotides: TGCAGCGTTGTTATGGCGGGACAGGCTTTATACGAGCAGTACTTC.

There are many counts of this clonotype. The CDR3 coding sequence is TGTGCCAGCAGCTCGATGGAAAGACTAGCGGGATTTGTCGAGCAGTTCTTC. Its translation is CASSSMERLAGFVEQFF. This chain links TRBV28 with TRBJ2-1, with 11 bases identical to TRBD2. Germline V gives CDR1 MDHEN, CDR2 SYDVKM. This CDR3 is 17 amino acids long. V shed 6 bases, J shed 10 bases, and the junction held 17 bases outside the gene matches. Based on the CDR3 plus reference TRBV28 and TRBJ2-1, the full variable domain is DVKVTQSSRYLVKRTGEKVFLECVQDMDHENMFWYRQDPGLGLRLIYFSYDVKMKEKGDIPEGYSVSREKKERFSLILESASTNQTSMYLCASSSMERLAGFVEQFFGPGTRLTVL.